This entry is about one T cell receptor (beta chain). Its target is unknown. This record comes from a study of T cell responses to AZD1222 COVID-19 vaccine. The wider study: Both about-4-week and about-12-week second-dose recipients were combined. Overall study results and limits: Spike-specific TCR breadth and depth rose after two AZD1222 doses. There were vaccine-associated CD4 TCRs across spike, dominant at 160-218 and 743-854. Clonal diversity was possibly underestimated, and the donors were mostly white British, with more females.

Libraries were prepared by immunoSEQ multiplex PCR; TCRdb keeps only in-frame clonotypes and omits some of them. There are 150,000 to 200,000 clones in the sample; roughly 92% occur only once, and over 1% lies in the top ten. Germline V CDR1 and CDR2: LGHNA, YNFKEQ. V lost 5 bases and J lost 4; bases outside the gene matches: 5. The CDR3 length is 15 residues. The sequence was obtained from an adult in good health. The J gene is TRBJ2-1, the V gene TRBV4-2, with 10 nucleotides matching TRBD2. Sequences were derived from peripheral blood, sampled on day 0 of AZD1222 vaccination. CDR3 sequence (DNA): TGTGCCAGCAGCTGGGGACTAGCGCCTTACAATGAGCAGTTCTTC. Translation gives CASSWGLAPYNEQFF.